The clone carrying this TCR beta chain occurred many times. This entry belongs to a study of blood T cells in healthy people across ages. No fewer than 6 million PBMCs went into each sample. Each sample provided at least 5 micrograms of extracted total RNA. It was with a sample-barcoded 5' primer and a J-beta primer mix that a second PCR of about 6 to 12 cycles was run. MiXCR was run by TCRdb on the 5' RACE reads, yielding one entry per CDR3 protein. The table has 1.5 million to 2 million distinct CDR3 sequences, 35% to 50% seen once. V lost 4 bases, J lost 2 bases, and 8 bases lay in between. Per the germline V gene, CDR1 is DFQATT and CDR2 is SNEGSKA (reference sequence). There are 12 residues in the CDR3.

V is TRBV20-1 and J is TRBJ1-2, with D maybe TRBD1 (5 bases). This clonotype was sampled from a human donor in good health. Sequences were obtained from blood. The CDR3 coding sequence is TGCAGTGCTACCGGGACCAACTATGGCTACACCTTC. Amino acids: CSATGTNYGYTF.